This T cell receptor beta chain was captured by sequencing in a study of blood T cells in healthy people across ages. Study-level findings and limits: Those diversity estimates obtained from one million T cells were thought to be underestimates. Older individuals had lower TCR beta diversity per million T cells (the decline was roughly linear). Not knowing donor CMV status may have confounded expanded clonotype changes.

The germline CDR1 and CDR2 sequences are DFQATT and SNEGSKA (reference sequence). CDR3 length equals 14 residues. This clonotype was picked up a small number of times. The antigen is unknown. Alongside a J-beta primer mix, a sample-barcoded 5' primer served in a second PCR lasting roughly 6 to 11 cycles. Each of the samples gave a minimum of 3 million paired-end reads that contained CDR3. TCRdb used MiXCR to reprocess the 5' RACE reads, holding one entry per CDR3 protein. Of fewer than 800,000 distinct CDR3 sequences listed, around half were seen once; the top ten hold around a third. V and J are TRBV20-1 and TRBJ2-5, with 7 bases fitting TRBD1. The J call may be mistaken, given a closer DNA end match to TRBJ2-7. The sequencing input was blood. This receptor was identified in a woman aged 60-75 years in good health. The CDR3 DNA follows: TGCAGTGCGCTACCTGGGACAGCAGCCTACGAGCAGTACTTC. It yields the protein CSALPGTAAYEQYF.